This T cell receptor beta chain came from a study of cytomegalovirus exposure and HLA in healthy donors. In the study overall: Counted in an early data release were roughly 87 million unique TCRs from HLA-typed donors.

This PCR relied on a set of 60 Vbeta primers and 13 Jbeta primers. Profiled with immunoSEQ multiplex PCR; TCRdb holds only in-frame clones, not every one. The sample includes around 200,000 clones, approximately 79% of them seen just once. Findings and caveats of the study: Several top significant clusters appeared, in a later analysis, to be linked to common viral pathogens. Most likely, a cluster of highly shared sequence variants arose as a sequencing artifact. Cytomegalovirus-associated TCR beta chains were listed, numbering 150 to 200.

V lost 4 bases to trimming and J lost 0 bases, with 8 bases between them. From germline, CDR1 is MNHEY and CDR2 SMNVEV (reference sequence). The CDR3 has 14 residues. A note on this clone: The antigen is not known.

The receptor was derived from a woman aged 18-30 years in good health and CMV-seronegative. V gene TRBV27 combines with J gene TRBJ2-3; D not resolved. Specimen: PBMCs. The CDR3 DNA sequence: TGTGCCAGCAGTTCCATTCTAAGCACAGATACGCAGTATTTT. This codes for CASSSILSTDTQYF.